This is a list of T cell receptor beta chains from one sample in a study of shared clonotypes between healthy human individuals. This table comes from immunoSEQ multiplex PCR, and its TCRdb copy is limited to in-frame clones, with some not included. Here the sample spans 1 million to 1.3 million clones, 78% being singletons. Sequenced input: memory CD4+ T cells from PBMCs. These receptors all come from a man aged 18 to 29 in good health. Some clones in this sample may be carry-over from other donors' samples. Both conserved end residues are part of each CDR3. The size field is filled for only some rows; it gives once, few, many or a size class.

clone_size j_call v_call cdr3_aa
. TRBJ1-2 TRBV5-1 CASSLTVPGQRGYTF
. TRBJ2-1 TRBV5-1 CASSLGTGPSNEQFF
. TRBJ1-4 TRBV5-6 CASSLTGFSNEKLFF
. TRBJ2-7 TRBV7-2 CASSLGLGTGSDEQYF
. TRBJ1-2 TRBV11-2 CASSLFDDGYTF
many TRBJ2-7 TRBV18 CASSPLGQGDYEQYF
. TRBJ1-1 TRBV11-2 CASSDPARMNTEAFF
. TRBJ1-1 TRBV19 CASSIPGGRTGTEAFF
few TRBJ1-5 TRBV7-2 CASSLESGNQPQHF
once TRBJ2-1 TRBV4-1 CASSQEGLAGAVGEQFF
once TRBJ1-5 TRBV28 CASSSGTGVQPQHF
. TRBJ2-3 TRBV28 CASSFMGGGRGTDTQYF
. TRBJ1-6 TRBV9 CASSPEGGTLHF